The source of this T cell receptor (beta chain) is a study of beta chain features in type 1 diabetes. Expressed TCRB transcripts were sequenced, since all the RNA that had been isolated was reverse transcribed. The data were produced by immunoSEQ multiplex PCR, yet TCRdb's version contains in-frame clones alone and is incomplete. The sample lists about 900,000 clones, 15% to 20% occurring once. This clone was recorded a few times. The target antigen is unknown. Findings and limits, study-wide: Moderately but significantly shorter TCRB CDR3s were found in Type 1 diabetes patients in all four CD4+ subsets.

Germline loops: CDR1 MNHEY, CDR2 SVGAGI. V lost 9 bases to trimming and J lost 1 base, with 12 bases between them. The CDR3 contains 13 residues. The TCR was taken from a woman aged 18-30 years in good health. This chain links TRBV6-5 with TRBJ2-5, with D possibly being TRBD1 (6 bases). What was sequenced was naive CD4+ T cells from blood. In nucleotides, the CDR3 is TGTGCCAGTACGCCAGGGGCCCAAGAGACCCAGTACTTC. This codes for CASTPGAQETQYF.